The rows below give T cell receptor beta chains drawn from one sample of a study of radiotherapy plus CTLA-4 blockade in lung cancer. The repertoire was sequenced with immunoSEQ multiplex PCR; TCRdb's copy has only in-frame clones and lacks some. The table lists approximately 34,000 clones, 70% of them singletons. This specimen was peripheral blood, taken from a patient treated with radiotherapy plus ipilimumab. The receptor set was obtained from a human donor with non-small cell lung cancer who had stable disease on radiotherapy plus ipilimumab. Both conserved end residues are part of each CDR3. D genes are given only for firm matches. Clone size, where shown, is once, few, many, or a class for clones that have expanded.

v_gene	d_gene	j_gene	abundance	CDR3nt	CDR3aa
TRBV7-2	NA	TRBJ2-2	NA	TGTGCCAGCAGCCGGACCACCGGGGAGCTGTTTTTT	CASSRTTGELFF
TRBV7-9	TRBD2	TRBJ2-1	NA	TGTGCCAGCAGCCTCCGTCGGGCTAGCGGGTCATACAATGAGCAGTTCTTC	CASSLRRASGSYNEQFF
TRBV10-3	NA	TRBJ2-7	few	TGTGCCGTCCGGGACTCCTCCTACGAGCAGTACTTC	CAVRDSSYEQYF
TRBV11-3	NA	TRBJ2-1	NA	TGTGCCAGCAGCCCCCAGGGGAACTCCTACAATGAGCAGTTCTTC	CASSPQGNSYNEQFF
TRBV30	NA	TRBJ1-3	NA	TGTGCCTGGATCCGTCGGGACTCATACTCTGGAAACACCATATATTTT	CAWIRRDSYSGNTIYF
TRBV4-3	TRBD2	TRBJ2-3	NA	TGCGCCAGCAGCCAAGAGGGGGCTAGCGGGGAGGGAGATACGCAGTATTTT	CASSQEGASGEGDTQYF
TRBV6-5	NA	TRBJ2-7	few	TGTGCCAGCAGTGAAAGTCCGCGCTACGAGCAGTACTTC	CASSESPRYEQYF
TRBV7-2	NA	TRBJ2-1	NA	TGTGCCAGCAGCTGGAAAACGGGCTATGAGCAGTTCTTC	CASSWKTGYEQFF
TRBV6-5	NA	TRBJ2-7	once	TGTGCCACCACTAGGCTGGGAGTTAGCTCCTACGAGCAGTACTTC	CATTRLGVSSYEQYF
TRBV5-4	TRBD2	TRBJ2-7	NA	TGTGCCAGCAGCTTAGCGGGAGGGCTCTCCGAGCAGTACTTC	CASSLAGGLSEQYF
TRBV6-4	TRBD2	TRBJ2-3	few	TGTGCCAGCAGCCCGACTAGCGGGAGGCCCACAGATACGCAGTATTTT	CASSPTSGRPTDTQYF
TRBV6-4	NA	TRBJ2-5	few	TGTGCCAGCAGTGACCCAACGGGACTCCTGACGGAGACCCAGTACTTC	CASSDPTGLLTETQYF
TRBV7-8	TRBD2	TRBJ2-3	NA	TGTGCCAGCAGCGATTCCGGGGGGGCAGATACGCAGTATTTT	CASSDSGGADTQYF
TRBV5-1	TRBD1	TRBJ1-2	few	TGCGCCAGCAGCCGTAGACAGGGGTTAAACTATGGCTACACCTTC	CASSRRQGLNYGYTF
TRBV21-1	NA	TRBJ2-1	NA	TGTGCCAGCAGCAGACAAACTAGCGGGGCCCGTATGAAGTTCTTC	CASSRQTSGARMKFF
TRBV9	NA	TRBJ2-1	few	TGTGCCAGCAGCGCCCTTGGGGGAGTATCCTACAATGAGCAGTTCTTC	CASSALGGVSYNEQFF
TRBV7-8	NA	TRBJ2-1	NA	TGTGCCAGCAGCTACCCCGTCGCCTGGGGTTACAATGAGCAGTTCTTC	CASSYPVAWGYNEQFF
TRBV5-1	NA	TRBJ2-5	NA	TGCGCCAGCAGGTTGGGCAGGGACGGGCGCAAGTACTTC	CASRLGRDGRKYF
TRBV27	TRBD1	TRBJ1-2	medium-sized	TGTGCCAGCAGTCCGGGACAGGAGAACTATGGCTACACCTTC	CASSPGQENYGYTF
TRBV4-1	NA	TRBJ1-5	NA	TGCGCCAGCAGCCAAGGCGGGGCGAGCAATCAGCCCCAGCATTTT	CASSQGGASNQPQHF
TRBV15	NA	TRBJ2-2	NA	TGTGCCACCAAGTCATTTATGGGTGGGGCAGGCACCGGGGAGCTGTTTTTT	CATKSFMGGAGTGELFF
TRBV9	NA	TRBJ1-1	NA	TGTGCCAGCGGACCAGGGGACGACACTGAAGCTTTCTTT	CASGPGDDTEAFF
TRBV6-6	TRBD1	TRBJ1-1	NA	TGTGCCAGCATCCGGGGGACAGTGAACACTGAAGCTTTCTTT	CASIRGTVNTEAFF
TRBV5-4	TRBD1	TRBJ1-2	NA	TGTGCCAGCAGCCCTCGGACAGGGGTGGGCTACACCTTC	CASSPRTGVGYTF
TRBV28	TRBD1	TRBJ1-1	few	TGTGCCAGCAGTTTCACCGGGACAGGGGGTAGCACTGAAGCTTTCTTT	CASSFTGTGGSTEAFF
TRBV18	NA	TRBJ1-2	NA	TGTGCCAGCTCACCAGGGGCTACAGGCTACACCTTC	CASSPGATGYTF
TRBV19	TRBD2	TRBJ2-3	NA	TGTGCCAGTAGTGGGAGCCGACTAGCGGGAGGTCCGCGCACAGATACGCAGTATTTT	CASSGSRLAGGPRTDTQYF
TRBV6-5	TRBD1	TRBJ2-5	few	TGTGCCAGCAGACGACAGGGGCGGTCGGAGACCCAGTACTTC	CASRRQGRSETQYF
TRBV4-2	NA	TRBJ1-2	few	TGTGCCAGCAGCTTAAGTGGGGGGAGCAGTGGCTACACCTTC	CASSLSGGSSGYTF
TRBV28	NA	TRBJ2-5	once	TGTGCCAGCAGTTTTGTGAACCAAGAGACCCAGTACTTC	CASSFVNQETQYF
TRBV5-1	NA	TRBJ1-2	NA	TGCGCCAGCAGCCCCCGTACCGGGACTCATAACTATGGCTACACCTTC	CASSPRTGTHNYGYTF
TRBV7-2	NA	TRBJ2-2	NA	TGTGCCAGCAGCTTGGCCGGGGAGCTGTTTTTT	CASSLAGELFF
TRBV28	NA	TRBJ1-1	NA	TGTGCCAGCAGTCTCGGGGGGGGCCGCGTGAACACTGAAGCTTTCTTT	CASSLGGGRVNTEAFF
TRBV9	NA	TRBJ2-7	NA	TGTGCCAGCAGCTCCAACCGAGGGTTCCAGGTCGACTACGAGCAGTACTTC	CASSSNRGFQVDYEQYF
TRBV7-6	TRBD1	TRBJ2-3	NA	TGTGCCAGCAGACAAGGACAGGGGACAGATACGCAGTATTTT	CASRQGQGTDTQYF
TRBV7-2	NA	TRBJ2-7	NA	TGTGCCAGCAGCTTAGCCCCTAGAGGCTACGAGCAGTACTTC	CASSLAPRGYEQYF
TRBV7-2	NA	TRBJ1-5	NA	TGTGCCAGCAGCCCAGAGGGGAATCAGCCCCAGCATTTT	CASSPEGNQPQHF
TRBV9	TRBD2	TRBJ2-7	NA	TGTGCCAGCAGTCAGGGACTAGCGGGCTACGAGCAGTACTTC	CASSQGLAGYEQYF
TRBV18	NA	TRBJ1-1	NA	TGTGCCAGCTCACCAGGGGAGAACACTGAAGCTTTCTTT	CASSPGENTEAFF
TRBV27	NA	TRBJ2-7	NA	TGTGCCAGCAGTTGGGGGGGAGGGGGAGTCTACGAGCAGTACTTC	CASSWGGGGVYEQYF